The clone carrying this T cell receptor beta chain is termed hyperexpanded. Its target is unknown. Trimming pared 5 bases from V and 3 bases from J, leaving 7 bases between. The CDR3 is made up of 12 amino acids. Findings and caveats of the study: Under 2.3% of tumor Treg sequences matched blood Tregs or memory cells. Tumor Treg TCRs overlapped most with tumor naive CD4+ cells.

CD25-based Treg depletion was applied to purified naive CD4+ T cells. TRBV12-4/TRBJ1-2 clonotypes were amplified with adaptor-ligated barcode primers. A single record per CDR3 protein comes from TCRdb applying MiXCR to the multiplex PCR reads. The sample contains about 1,300 distinct CDR3 sequences, 15% to 20% of which appear only once. The clonotype originates from a female donor with breast cancer. The V and J genes are TRBV12-3 or TRBV12-4 and TRBJ1-2, with D unclear. Sequenced: naive CD4+ T cells sorted from blood. Subset of the sample: naive CD4+ T cells, CD4+CD45RA+CD25-. As DNA, the CDR3 is TGTGCCAGCAGTCACTCAGACTATGGCTACACCTTC. As protein: CASSHSDYGYTF.